This record looks at one T cell receptor (beta chain) sequence and its context. This sample was taken from a study of blood T cell repertoires in COVID-19. Whole-study context: Material from acute and convalescent COVID-19 was sourced from the United States, Italy and Spain. PBMCs, B-cell-depleted T cells, or T cells provided the cDNA or gDNA that made up the material.

Germline assignment: CDR1 LNHDA and CDR2 SQIVND (reference sequence). With V trimmed by 6 bases and J by 8 bases, 9 bases remained unmatched. The CDR3 consists of 14 residues. In the original workflow: The assay estimated nucleated cells by amplifying reference gene primers. Repertoires were generated with immunoSEQ multiplex PCR, while TCRdb's copy carries only in-frame clones and drops some. V and J calls and clone size come straight from that table; D and trimming were deduced from the DNA. The profile shows 200,000 or so clones, around 82% of them singletons. This sequence originates from a woman between 70 and 85 years old with acute or convalescent COVID-19. Specimen: peripheral blood. This chain links TRBV19 with TRBJ1-4; 7 bases map to TRBD1. The CDR3: CASSPTGAQEKLFF. In DNA, the CDR3 is TGTGCCAGTAGCCCCACAGGGGCCCAAGAAAAACTGTTTTTT.